The 19 T cell receptor beta chains reported below all come from one sample, sequenced in a study of cytotoxic CD8 clonotypes in ibrutinib-treated CLL. Measured with immunoSEQ multiplex PCR; TCRdb has only the in-frame clones, and not every one. Of around 130,000 clones in the sample, less than 90% are singletons; the top ten hold roughly 3.3%. The sequencing used PBMCs, collected after 24 months of ibrutinib treatment. The receptors were sampled from a human donor with chronic lymphocytic leukemia.

The chain recombines TRBV7-2 with TRBJ2-1; TRBD1 matches 8 bases. The V gene end was trimmed by 5 bases and the J gene end by 4 bases; junction bases not matched to a gene: 10. The CDR3 length is 16 residues. The germline V gene has CDR1 SGHTA and CDR2 FQGNSA. This chain's CDR3 is CASSQNGQGGYNEQFF. The CDR3 bases are TGTGCCAGCAGCCAAAACGGACAGGGTGGATACAATGAGCAGTTCTTC. Filled out from reference TRBV7-2 and TRBJ2-1, the complete variable domain reads GAGVSQSPSNKVTEKGKDVELRCDPISGHTALYWYRQSLGQGLEFLIYFQGNSAPDKSGLPSDRFSAERTGGSVSTLTIQRTQQEDSAVYLCASSQNGQGGYNEQFFGPGTRLTVL.

The chain combines TRBV30 with TRBJ2-3; TRBD1 matches 8 bases. The germline V gene encodes CDR1 GTSNPN and CDR2 SVGIG (reference sequence). CDR3 length equals 13 residues. Losses at the gene ends were 8 bases for V and 1 base for J; bases not matched to a gene: 5. The DNA of the CDR3 is TGTGCCCACGGACAGGGAGGCACAGATACGCAGTATTTT. Protein product: CAHGQGGTDTQYF.

This sequence joins TRBV19 and TRBJ1-6; TRBD1 matches 7 bases. V lost 5 bases to trimming and J lost 9 bases; unmatched junction nucleotides: 16. Germline loops: CDR1 LNHDA, CDR2 SQIVND (reference sequence). The CDR3 is 17 amino acids. In nucleotides, the CDR3 is TGTGCCAGTAGTGATACCGGGACAGTCCTACGGGCTTCACCCCTCCACTTT. The encoded protein is CASSDTGTVLRASPLHF. Complete variable domain (other parts from reference TRBV19 and TRBJ1-6): DGGITQSPKYLFRKEGQNVTLSCEQNLNHDAMYWYRQDPGQGLRLIYYSQIVNDFQKGDIAEGYSVSREKKESFPLTVTSAQKNPTAFYLCASSDTGTVLRASPLHFGNGTRLTVT.

The chain couples TRBV19 to TRBJ1-6; 7 bases fit TRBD1. The V gene's germline CDR1 is LNHDA and CDR2 SQIVND (reference sequence). V trimming: 5 bases; J trimming: 5 bases; junction bases outside the gene matches: 6. This CDR3 contains 15 residues. The CDR3 region has the DNA TGTGCCAGTAGTCCCCTCGACAGGGATAATTCACCCCTCCACTTT. This sequence encodes CASSPLDRDNSPLHF.

The V and J genes are TRBV13 and TRBJ2-1, with D perhaps given as TRBD1 or TRBD2 (6 bases each). Trimming left V 1 base short and J 0 bases short, with 7 bases between. Germline V gene data show CDR1 as PRHDT and CDR2 as FYEKMQ (reference sequence). The CDR3 loop spans 15 amino acids. This CDR3 is CASSLEGGSYNEQFF. CDR3 DNA sequence: TGTGCCAGCAGCTTAGAGGGGGGCTCCTACAATGAGCAGTTCTTC. Full variable domain (outside the CDR3, taken from reference TRBV13 and TRBJ2-1): AAGVIQSPRHLIKEKRETATLKCYPIPRHDTVYWYQQGPGQDPQFLISFYEKMQSDKGSIPDRFSAQQFSDYHSELNMSSLELGDSALYFCASSLEGGSYNEQFFGPGTRLTVL.

V is TRBV7-2 and J is TRBJ2-1; D may be TRBD2 (7 bases). The V gene's germline CDR1 is SGHTA and CDR2 FQGNSA. V shed 5 bases and J shed 8 bases, with 19 bases lying between them. The CDR3 spans 15 residues. Here the CDR3 reads CASSTPGGPADEQFF. Written as DNA, the CDR3 is TGTGCCAGCAGCACCCCCGGGGGGCCCGCCGATGAGCAGTTCTTC.

V usage is TRBV7-7 and J usage is TRBJ2-5, with D possibly matching TRBD1 (6 bases). CDR1 is SSHAT and CDR2 is FNYEAQ in the germline V gene (reference sequence). This CDR3 has 14 amino acids. The germline V and J ends were trimmed by 0 bases and 2 bases, with 7 bases remaining between them. The CDR3 DNA sequence: TGTGCCAGCAGCTTAGCAGGGGGTCAAGAGACCCAGTACTTC. The encoded protein is CASSLAGGQETQYF.

The rearrangement joins TRBV7-2 to TRBJ2-7; a weak D match, TRBD2 (5 bases). Germline CDR1 SGHTA, CDR2 FQGNSA. V dropped 4 bases and J dropped 0 bases, with 16 bases sitting between them. The CDR3 contains 16 residues. Written as DNA, the CDR3 is TGTGCCAGCAGCTCGAGCGGAGGCTTCAGCTCCTACGAGCAGTACTTC. It specifies CASSSSGGFSSYEQYF.

CDR3 residues: CAISDSAFFGYTF. The CDR3, as DNA: TGTGCCATCAGTGATAGTGCGTTTTTTGGCTACACCTTC. The chain carries TRBV10-3 and TRBJ1-2; D unclear. The germline CDR1 and CDR2 sequences are ENHRY and SYGVKD. The V and J ends lost 3 bases and 7 bases respectively, with 12 bases between them. There are 13 residues in the CDR3.

This rearrangement joins TRBV9 to TRBJ2-5, with TRBD2 identical over 7 bases. Germline trimming cut 0 bases from V and 3 bases from J; bases unmatched to any gene: 11. The CDR3 sequence is 17 residues long. In germline, CDR1 is SGDLS, CDR2 YYNGEE. CDR3 in DNA: TGTGCCAGCAGCGTAGATCCTCCGGGGGGACTGGAAGAGACCCAGTACTTC. This codes for CASSVDPPGGLEETQYF.

This chain links TRBV7-9 with TRBJ1-4; the match to TRBD1 covers 9 bases. In germline, CDR1 is SEHNR, CDR2 FQNEAQ (reference sequence). The CDR3 has 14 amino acids. J was trimmed by 8 bases and V by 3 bases; bases with no gene match: 4. CDR3 loop: CASSLDRGDEKLFF. CDR3 DNA: TGTGCCAGCAGCTTGGACAGGGGAGACGAAAAACTGTTTTTT.

This clone has just one count. The chain couples TRBV5-6 to TRBJ2-5; D is possibly TRBD1 or TRBD2 (5 bases each). The CDR3 length is 13 residues. Trimming stripped 4 bases from V and 6 bases from J, with 13 bases between. The germline gives CDR1 SGHDT, CDR2 YYEEEE. CDR3 sequence: CASSRDPPQTQYF. The DNA of the CDR3 is TGTGCCAGCAGCCGGGACCCGCCCCAGACCCAGTACTTC.

The chain recombines TRBV4-3 with TRBJ2-3; D is ambiguous. In germline, CDR1 is LGHNA, CDR2 YSLEER. This CDR3 comprises 19 residues. The V gene lost 1 base and the J gene lost 1 base, with 21 bases spanning the gap. The CDR3 DNA is TGCGCCAGCAGCCAAGGGTTGTTTTTCGGCGTTTCTGGCACAGATACGCAGTATTTT. It codes for CASSQGLFFGVSGTDTQYF.

This rearrangement joins TRBV7-9 to TRBJ2-7; D not certain. Germline CDR1 SEHNR, CDR2 FQNEAQ (reference sequence). The ends were cut back, 2 bases at V and 0 bases at J, with 11 bases in the middle. CDR3 length: 15 amino acids. The CDR3, as DNA: TGTGCCAGCAGCTTATACCAGGACCCCTCCTACGAGCAGTACTTC. This sequence encodes CASSLYQDPSYEQYF.

This chain uses TRBV6-5 with TRBJ1-1, with no clear D. The CDR3 has 13 residues. CDR1 is MNHEY and CDR2 is SVGAGI in the germline V gene. V was cut by 4 bases and J by 0 bases, with 6 bases left in between. CDR3 sequence (DNA): TGTGCCAGCAGTTCCCCGGTGAACACTGAAGCTTTCTTT. This encodes CASSSPVNTEAFF.

The chain combines TRBV2 with TRBJ2-3, with 10 bases aligning to TRBD1. The CDR3 contains 13 residues. Germline V CDR1 and CDR2: SNHLY, FYNNEI. V shed 6 bases and J 5 bases; nucleotides not matched to a gene: 2. The DNA of the CDR3 is TGTGCCAGCAGCGGGGACAGGGGAGATACGCAGTATTTT. Encoded protein: CASSGDRGDTQYF.

This clone has a handful of counts. The chain joins TRBV4-1 to TRBJ2-2; D possibly corresponds to TRBD1 (6 bases). Germline CDR1 is MGHRA and CDR2 is YSYEKL. V was shortened by 4 bases and J by 4 bases, with 16 bases between the two germline ends. The CDR3 covers 16 residues. The CDR3 is CASSPPPQGTTGELFF. The CDR3 DNA sequence: TGCGCCAGCAGCCCCCCTCCGCAGGGGACCACCGGGGAGCTGTTTTTT.

A word on this clone: The sample carries other DNA sequences with the same CDR3. The chain joins TRBV19 to TRBJ2-3; D is possibly TRBD2 (5 bases). Trimming removed 0 bases at V and 5 bases at J, with 6 bases between. CDR3 length equals 13 residues. Looked up from germline, CDR1 is LNHDA and CDR2 is SQIVND (reference sequence). The DNA of the CDR3 is TGTGCCAGTAGTATAGATCGGGGAGATACGCAGTATTTT. It codes for CASSIDRGDTQYF.

V usage is TRBV7-2 and J usage is TRBJ1-5, with D perhaps matching TRBD1 (6 bases). CDR3 length: 19 amino acids. V shed 0 bases and J shed 1 base, with 19 bases lying between them. Per the germline V gene, CDR1 is SGHTA and CDR2 is FQGNSA. The CDR3 loop is CASSLAPFRQARSNQPQHF. The CDR3, as DNA: TGTGCCAGCAGCTTAGCTCCGTTTCGACAGGCGCGAAGCAATCAGCCCCAGCATTTT.